This T cell receptor beta chain was captured in a study of radiation and T cells in renal cell carcinoma. Study results and limitations: In nephrectomy-only tumors, top 100 clonotypes averaged roughly 43%, versus approximately 54% irradiated. Dominant CDR3 motifs occupied more repertoire in irradiated than control tumors.

The CDR3 loop spans 16 amino acids. Treatment here: treatment-naive control, cytoreductive nephrectomy. This renal cell carcinoma was of the clear cell type. Control tumors came from a few females and 11 to 12 males, aged about 35 to 90. With regard to this clone: The antigen is undetermined.

Clones were read by immunoSEQ multiplex PCR, and TCRdb kept only the in-frame ones, dropping some. The sample lists 15,000 to 19,000 clones, around 58% seen once, with approximately 10% in the top ten. The TCR was taken from a middle-aged man with renal cell carcinoma. This rearrangement joins TRBV21-1 to TRBJ1-2; the table calls TRBD1, which could not be checked here. TRBV21-1 is marked as a pseudogene. The sequencing here drew on tumor tissue, taken from a patient whose treatment was nephrectomy without radiotherapy. The CDR3 DNA sequence: TGTGCCAGCAGCAGAGCTAGGGACAGGTCTAACTATGGCTACACCTTC. Its protein is CASSRARDRSNYGYTF.